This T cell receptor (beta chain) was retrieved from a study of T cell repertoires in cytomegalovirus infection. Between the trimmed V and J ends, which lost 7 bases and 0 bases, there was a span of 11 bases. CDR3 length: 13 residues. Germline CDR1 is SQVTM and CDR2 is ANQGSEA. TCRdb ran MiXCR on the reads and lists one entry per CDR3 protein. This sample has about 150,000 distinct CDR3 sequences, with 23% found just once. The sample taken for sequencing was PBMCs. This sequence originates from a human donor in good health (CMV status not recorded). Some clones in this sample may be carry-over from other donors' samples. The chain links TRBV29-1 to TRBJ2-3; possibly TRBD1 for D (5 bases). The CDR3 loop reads CSAQVASTDTQYF. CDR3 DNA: TGCAGCGCACAGGTTGCTAGCACAGATACGCAGTATTTT.